This T cell receptor beta chain was observed in a study of T cells expressing NK-cell markers (dated by TCRdb to between 2020 and 2021). Regarding the study in general: TCR beta-chain repertoires were profiled in sorted CD3+CD56+NKG2C+, CD3+CD56+NKG2C- and CD3+CD56-NKG2C+ T-cell subsets from several donors. Seven of the eight sequenced donors were HCMV-seropositive and one was HCMV-seronegative. The eight sequenced donors were randomly selected healthy volunteers, three men and five women. The libraries were sequenced on Illumina HiSeq 2000/2500, MiSeq or NextSeq, producing 2 x 150 bp reads. Overall study results and their limits: In several donors, the dominant CD3+CD56+NKG2C+ clonotypes were found to rank among the top 10 CD8+ clonotypes and to make up about 1.0-8% of CD8+ T cells. Whether the expanded NKG2C-expressing T cell clones were specific for HCMV antigens was left unclear. Those dominant clonotypes were again the most abundant among CD3+CD56-NKG2C+ cells in four donors, at 28.3-60.1%.

CDR3 length: 13 amino acids, cysteine to phenylalanine. DNA is not recorded here. CDR1 and CDR2 were assigned from the germline V gene as SGHTS and YDEGEE. To note about this clonotype: Its antigen target is currently unknown.

TCRdb lists the instrument as Illumina HiSeq 2000. TCR beta cDNA libraries were made by 5'RACE template switching that added a universal primer site and unique molecular identifiers. Priming for cDNA synthesis came from the TCR beta constant segment, and two successive PCR amplification steps followed. The paper's processing steps were these. MIGEC was used to demultiplex reads and group the reads by UMI, and MiTCR was used to assemble and quantify clonotypes. To remove erroneous sequences, TCR cDNA sequences were retained only when supported by two or more reads. The tcR package was used for downstream repertoire analysis, and clonotypes were matched across fractions by CDR3 nucleotide sequence plus V segment. Antigen specificity was annotated against VDJdb with VDJmatch, allowing one amino acid substitution in CDR3. Each entry corresponds to one CDR3 protein sequence from reads that TCRdb reprocessed, and DNA is not given. In this record, the V and J calls reflect TCRdb's handling and not the investigators' own analysis. The table kept for this sample lists a few hundred thousand distinct CDR3 sequences. The top ten hold around 4.9% of the sample.

A commercial ELISA kit detecting HCMV-specific IgG in serum was used to determine HCMV serostatus. Ficoll density gradient centrifugation was used to isolate peripheral blood mononuclear cells from blood. This receptor was taken from a man aged 18-69 years in good health. The chain employs TRBV5-8 and TRBJ2-7. Sequencing input: blood T cells: a sorted CD56 or NKG2C T cell subset, CD4+ or CD8+ T cells, or bulk PBMC T cells (not recorded which). This receptor carries the CDR3 CASSLGPRYEQYF.